This T cell receptor (beta chain) appears in the sequencing data of a study of patients and donors after allogeneic stem cell transplantation. This clonotype has a handful of counts. MiXCR was run by TCRdb on the RT-PCR reads, yielding one entry per CDR3 protein. Altogether about a million distinct CDR3 sequences are present, around 17% being singletons, with the ten largest covering around 6%. The germline V and J ends were trimmed by 3 bases and 7 bases, with 16 bases remaining between them. The CDR3 loop spans 15 amino acids. Per the germline V gene, CDR1 is SGHRS and CDR2 is YFSETQ. The clonotype originates from a human donor who was either an allogeneic HSCT recipient or a stem cell or donor lymphocyte infusion donor (not recorded which). It is not recorded whose cells these are; they may come from a transplant donor. Sequencing was done on a sample of blood, either unsorted or a sorted T cell fraction (not recorded which). The chain uses TRBV5-1 and TRBJ1-4; D is unclear. The CDR3 protein is CASSYDPGGSEKLFF. CDR3 coding DNA: TGCGCCAGCAGCTATGACCCGGGAGGGAGTGAAAAACTGTTTTTT.